These T cell receptor beta chains were read from a single sample in a study of blood T cell repertoires in COVID-19. Generated by immunoSEQ multiplex PCR, the TCRdb table keeps only in-frame clones and is missing some. The data hold 100,000 to 150,000 clones, with approximately 82% observed a single time. Sequencing was done on a sample of peripheral blood. All receptors come from a man aged 55-75 years with acute or convalescent COVID-19. Each CDR3 is given with its conserved first and last residue. D genes are given only for firm matches. The size of a clone is reported for some rows only, either as once, few or many, or as a class for expanded clones.

d_call	clone_size	v_call	cdr3_length	j_call	cdr3_nt	cdr3_aa
NA	NA	TRBV20-1	11	TRBJ1-2	TGCAGTGCTAGTCCCCGCTATGGCTACACCTTC	CSASPRYGYTF
NA	NA	TRBV5-1	16	TRBJ2-3	TGCGCCAGCAGCTTGGTCGCTAGCGCTAGCACAGATACGCAGTATTTT	CASSLVASASTDTQYF
NA	once	TRBV29-1	12	TRBJ1-2	TGCAGCTGCAGGGGATTGAACTATGGCTACACCTTC	CSCRGLNYGYTF
NA	NA	TRBV13	16	TRBJ2-3	TGTGCCAGCAGCTCCCTTAGGGCGGGTATCACAGATACGCAGTATTTT	CASSSLRAGITDTQYF
NA	NA	TRBV30	13	TRBJ1-3	TGTGCCTGGAGTGTAAATGGCAGAAACACCATATATTTT	CAWSVNGRNTIYF
NA	medium-sized	TRBV27	13	TRBJ2-7	TGTGCCAGCAGTTTTGGCGGGACCTACGAGCAGTACTTC	CASSFGGTYEQYF
NA	NA	TRBV6-5	14	TRBJ1-1	TGTGCCAGCAGTTACTCGGGGGGTTCCACTGAAGCTTTCTTT	CASSYSGGSTEAFF
TRBD1	once	TRBV20-1	16	TRBJ2-1	TGCAGTGCTAGTCCACGGGCAGGGGGCGCCTACAATGAGCAGTTCTTC	CSASPRAGGAYNEQFF
TRBD1	NA	TRBV7-9	13	TRBJ1-2	TGTGCCAGCAGCGTACAGGGGGCTGACGGCTACACCTTC	CASSVQGADGYTF
NA	NA	TRBV6-2/TRBV6-3	14	TRBJ1-6	TGTGCCAGCAGTTACTTGGGAGGAATTTCACCCCTCCACTTT	CASSYLGGISPLHF
NA	NA	TRBV27	13	TRBJ1-1	TGTGCCAGCAGCACGGTGATGAACACTGAAGCTTTCTTT	CASSTVMNTEAFF
NA	NA	TRBV27	13	TRBJ1-6	TGTGCCAGCAGGCCTACAGGGACCGGGCCCCTCCACTTT	CASRPTGTGPLHF
TRBD1	few	TRBV6-5	15	TRBJ1-2	TGTGCCAGCAGGCCCCCGGGACAGGGCCACTATGGCTACACCTTC	CASRPPGQGHYGYTF
TRBD1	NA	TRBV5-1	16	TRBJ1-1	TGCGCCAGCAGGCCTGACAGGGGTGGGATCGGCACTGAAGCTTTCTTT	CASRPDRGGIGTEAFF
TRBD1	NA	TRBV4-1	17	TRBJ1-5	TGCGCCAGCAGTCGCGGACAGGGGGCAAATGGCAATCAGCCCCAGCATTTT	CASSRGQGANGNQPQHF
NA	NA	TRBV2	13	TRBJ1-2	TGTGCCAGCAGTGAGGGCAGCCCCCGGGGCTACACCTTC	CASSEGSPRGYTF
NA	NA	TRBV20-1	14	TRBJ1-5	TGCAGTGCTAGTACAGGGACTAGCAATCAGCCCCAGCATTTT	CSASTGTSNQPQHF
NA	NA	TRBV12-2	19	TRBJ1-2	TGTGCAAGTCGCTTACTAGCGGACAAGGGACCTGAAGCTAACTATGGCTACACCTTC	CASRLLADKGPEANYGYTF